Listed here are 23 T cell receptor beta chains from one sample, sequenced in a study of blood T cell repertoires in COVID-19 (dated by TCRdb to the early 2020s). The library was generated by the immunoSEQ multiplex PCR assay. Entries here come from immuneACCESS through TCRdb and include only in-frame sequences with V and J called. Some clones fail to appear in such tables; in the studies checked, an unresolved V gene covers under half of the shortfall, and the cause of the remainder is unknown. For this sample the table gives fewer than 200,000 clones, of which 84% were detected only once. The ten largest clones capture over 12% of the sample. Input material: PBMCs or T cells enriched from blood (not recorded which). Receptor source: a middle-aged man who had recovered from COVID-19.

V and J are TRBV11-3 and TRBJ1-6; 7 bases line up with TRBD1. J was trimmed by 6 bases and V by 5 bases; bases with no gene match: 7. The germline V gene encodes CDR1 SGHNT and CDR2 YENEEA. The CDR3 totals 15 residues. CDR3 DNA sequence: TGTGCCAGCAGCCCAGGGGGACAGATTAATTCACCCCTCCACTTT. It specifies CASSPGGQINSPLHF.

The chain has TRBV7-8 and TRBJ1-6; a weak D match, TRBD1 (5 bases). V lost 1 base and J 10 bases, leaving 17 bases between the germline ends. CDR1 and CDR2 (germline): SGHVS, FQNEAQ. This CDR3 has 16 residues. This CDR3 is CASSLGVQVRGSPLHF. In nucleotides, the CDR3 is TGTGCCAGCAGCTTAGGGGTACAGGTGCGGGGATCACCCCTCCACTTT. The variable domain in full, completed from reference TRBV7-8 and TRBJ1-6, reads GAGVSQSPRYKVAKRGQDVALRCDPISGHVSLFWYQQALGQGPEFLTYFQNEAQLDKSGLPSDRFFAERPEGSVSTLKIQRTQQEDSAVYLCASSLGVQVRGSPLHFGNGTRLTVT.

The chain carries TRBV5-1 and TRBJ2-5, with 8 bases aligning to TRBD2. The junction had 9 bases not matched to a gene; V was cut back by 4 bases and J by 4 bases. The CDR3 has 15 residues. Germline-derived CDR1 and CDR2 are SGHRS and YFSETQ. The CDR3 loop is CASSPGTRMRETQYF. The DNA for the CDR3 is TGCGCCAGCAGCCCCGGGACTAGGATGAGAGAGACCCAGTACTTC.

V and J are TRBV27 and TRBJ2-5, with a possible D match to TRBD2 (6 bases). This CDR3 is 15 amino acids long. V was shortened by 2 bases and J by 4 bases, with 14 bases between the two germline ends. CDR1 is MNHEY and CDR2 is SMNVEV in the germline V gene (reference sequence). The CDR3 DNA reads TGTGCCAGCAGTTTAGGGCATCTGGGGGGAGAGACCCAGTACTTC. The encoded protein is CASSLGHLGGETQYF.

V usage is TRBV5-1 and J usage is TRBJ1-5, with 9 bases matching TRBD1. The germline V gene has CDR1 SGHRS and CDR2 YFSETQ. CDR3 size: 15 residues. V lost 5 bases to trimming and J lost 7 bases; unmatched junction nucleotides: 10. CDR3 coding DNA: TGCGCCAGCAGTAGTACAGGGGGCAGTGGGCAGCCCCAGCATTTT. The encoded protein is CASSSTGGSGQPQHF.

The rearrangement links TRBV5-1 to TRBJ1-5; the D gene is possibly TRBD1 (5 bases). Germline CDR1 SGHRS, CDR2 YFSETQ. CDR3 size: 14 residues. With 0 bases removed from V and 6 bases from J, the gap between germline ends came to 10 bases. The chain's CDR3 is CASSLDQGGQPQHF. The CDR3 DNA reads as TGCGCCAGCAGCTTGGATCAGGGCGGTCAGCCCCAGCATTTT.

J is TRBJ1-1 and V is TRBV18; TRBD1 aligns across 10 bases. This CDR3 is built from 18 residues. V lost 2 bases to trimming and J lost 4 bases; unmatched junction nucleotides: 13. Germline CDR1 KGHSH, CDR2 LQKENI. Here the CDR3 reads CASSPGGTGVRRTTEAFF. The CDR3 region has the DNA TGTGCCAGCTCACCAGGCGGGACAGGGGTTCGAAGGACCACTGAAGCTTTCTTT.

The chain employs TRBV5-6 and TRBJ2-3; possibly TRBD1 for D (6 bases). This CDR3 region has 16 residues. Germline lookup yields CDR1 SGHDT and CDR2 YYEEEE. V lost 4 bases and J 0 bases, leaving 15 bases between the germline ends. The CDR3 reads CASSPPQGISTDTQYF. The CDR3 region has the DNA TGTGCCAGCAGCCCGCCACAGGGAATAAGCACAGATACGCAGTATTTT.

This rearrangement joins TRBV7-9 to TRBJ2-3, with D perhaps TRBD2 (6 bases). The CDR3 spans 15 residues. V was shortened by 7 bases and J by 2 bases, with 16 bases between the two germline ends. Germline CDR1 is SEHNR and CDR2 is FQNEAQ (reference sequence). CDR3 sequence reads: CASTLEGTFTDTQYF. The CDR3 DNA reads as TGTGCCAGCACCCTAGAGGGGACTTTCACAGATACGCAGTATTTT. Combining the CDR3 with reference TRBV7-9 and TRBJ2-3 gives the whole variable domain DTGVSQNPRHKITKRGQNVTFRCDPISEHNRLYWYRQTLGQGPEFLTYFQNEAQLEKSRLLSDRFSAERPKGSFSTLEIQRTEQGDSAMYLCASTLEGTFTDTQYFGPGTRLTVL.

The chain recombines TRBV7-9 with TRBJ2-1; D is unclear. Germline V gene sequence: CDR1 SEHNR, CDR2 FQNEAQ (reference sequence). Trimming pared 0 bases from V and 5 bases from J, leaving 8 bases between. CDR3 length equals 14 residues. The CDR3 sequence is CASSLANSNNEQFF. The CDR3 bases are TGTGCCAGCAGCTTAGCGAACAGCAACAATGAGCAGTTCTTC.

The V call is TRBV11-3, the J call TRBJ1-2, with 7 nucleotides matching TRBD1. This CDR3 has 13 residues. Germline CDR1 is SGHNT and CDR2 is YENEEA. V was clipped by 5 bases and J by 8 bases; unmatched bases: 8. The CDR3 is CASSHRTGAGYTF. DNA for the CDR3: TGTGCCAGCAGCCACAGAACAGGGGCCGGCTACACCTTC.

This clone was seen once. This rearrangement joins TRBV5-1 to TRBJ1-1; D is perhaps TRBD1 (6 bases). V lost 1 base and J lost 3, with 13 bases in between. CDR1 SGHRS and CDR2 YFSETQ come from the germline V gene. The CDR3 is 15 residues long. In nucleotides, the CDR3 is TGCGCCAGCAGCTTGAGCGGACGACAGGACACTGAAGCTTTCTTT. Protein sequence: CASSLSGRQDTEAFF.

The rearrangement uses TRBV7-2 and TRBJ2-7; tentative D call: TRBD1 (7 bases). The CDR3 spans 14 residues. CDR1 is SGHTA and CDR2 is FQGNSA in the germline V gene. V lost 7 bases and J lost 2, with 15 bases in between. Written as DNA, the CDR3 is TGTGCCAGCACCACGGAGGGACAGACCTACGAGCAGTACTTC. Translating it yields CASTTEGQTYEQYF.

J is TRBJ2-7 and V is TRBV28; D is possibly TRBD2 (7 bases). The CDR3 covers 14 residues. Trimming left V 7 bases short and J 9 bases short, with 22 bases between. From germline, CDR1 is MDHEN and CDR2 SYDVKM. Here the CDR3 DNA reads TGTGCCAGCACCGTGGGGGGGGGCGCGGCATCGCAGTACTTC. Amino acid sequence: CASTVGGGAASQYF.

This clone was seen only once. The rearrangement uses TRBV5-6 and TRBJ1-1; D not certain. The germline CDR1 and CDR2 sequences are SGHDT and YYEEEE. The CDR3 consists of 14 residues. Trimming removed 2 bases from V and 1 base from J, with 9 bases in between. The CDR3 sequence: CASSLFSANTEAFF. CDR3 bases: TGTGCCAGCAGCTTATTCAGTGCGAACACTGAAGCTTTCTTT.

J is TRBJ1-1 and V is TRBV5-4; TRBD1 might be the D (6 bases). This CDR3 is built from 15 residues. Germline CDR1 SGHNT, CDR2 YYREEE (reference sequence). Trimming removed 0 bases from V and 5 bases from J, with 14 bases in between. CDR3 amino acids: CASSLGSGEGTEAFF. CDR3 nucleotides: TGTGCCAGCAGCTTGGGATCAGGGGAGGGGACTGAAGCTTTCTTT.

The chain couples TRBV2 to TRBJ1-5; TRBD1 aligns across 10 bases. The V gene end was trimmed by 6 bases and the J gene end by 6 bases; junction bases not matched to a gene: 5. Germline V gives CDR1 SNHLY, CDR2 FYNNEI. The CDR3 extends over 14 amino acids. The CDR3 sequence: CASRLGQGLQPQHF. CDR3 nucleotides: TGTGCCAGCAGGCTGGGACAGGGGCTTCAGCCCCAGCATTTT.

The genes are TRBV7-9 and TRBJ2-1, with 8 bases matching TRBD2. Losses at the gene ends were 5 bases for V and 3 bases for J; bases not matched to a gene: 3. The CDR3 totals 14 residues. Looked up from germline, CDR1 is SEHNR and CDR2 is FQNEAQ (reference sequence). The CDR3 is CASSLLAGYNEQFF. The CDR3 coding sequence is TGTGCCAGCAGCCTCCTAGCGGGCTACAATGAGCAGTTCTTC.

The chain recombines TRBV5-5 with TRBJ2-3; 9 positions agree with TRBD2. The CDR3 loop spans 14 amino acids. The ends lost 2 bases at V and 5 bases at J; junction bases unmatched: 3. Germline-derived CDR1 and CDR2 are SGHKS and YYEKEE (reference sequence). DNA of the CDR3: TGTGCCAGCAGCTTTGCGGGGGGGCGAGATACGCAGTATTTT. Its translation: CASSFAGGRDTQYF.

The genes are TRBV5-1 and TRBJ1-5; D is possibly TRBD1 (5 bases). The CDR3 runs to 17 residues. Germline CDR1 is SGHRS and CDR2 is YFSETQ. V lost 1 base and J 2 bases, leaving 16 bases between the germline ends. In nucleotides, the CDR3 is TGCGCCAGCAGCTTGTCCAGGGAAAATCGTGGCAATCAGCCCCAGCATTTT. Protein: CASSLSRENRGNQPQHF.

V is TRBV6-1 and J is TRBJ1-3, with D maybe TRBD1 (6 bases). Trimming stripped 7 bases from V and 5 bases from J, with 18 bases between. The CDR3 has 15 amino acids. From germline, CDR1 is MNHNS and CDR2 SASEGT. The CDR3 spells CASKGDGTGRNTIYF. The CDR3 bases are TGTGCCAGCAAGGGGGACGGAACCGGGAGAAACACCATATATTTT.

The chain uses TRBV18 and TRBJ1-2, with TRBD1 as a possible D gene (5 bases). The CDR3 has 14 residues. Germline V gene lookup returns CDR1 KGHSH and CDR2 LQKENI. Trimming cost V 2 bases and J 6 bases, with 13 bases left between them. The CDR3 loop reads CASSPAGRGNGYTF. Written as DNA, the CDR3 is TGTGCCAGCTCACCAGCAGGGAGGGGCAATGGCTACACCTTC.

The CDR3 is CASSIGPRRMNTEAFF. The CDR3 DNA reads as TGTGCCAGTAGTATAGGTCCCAGGAGGATGAACACTGAAGCTTTCTTT. The V and J genes are TRBV19 and TRBJ1-1; D ambiguous. The germline V and J ends were trimmed by 1 base and 0 bases, with 12 bases remaining between them. This CDR3 spans 16 amino acids. Germline CDR1 and CDR2: LNHDA and SQIVND (reference sequence).